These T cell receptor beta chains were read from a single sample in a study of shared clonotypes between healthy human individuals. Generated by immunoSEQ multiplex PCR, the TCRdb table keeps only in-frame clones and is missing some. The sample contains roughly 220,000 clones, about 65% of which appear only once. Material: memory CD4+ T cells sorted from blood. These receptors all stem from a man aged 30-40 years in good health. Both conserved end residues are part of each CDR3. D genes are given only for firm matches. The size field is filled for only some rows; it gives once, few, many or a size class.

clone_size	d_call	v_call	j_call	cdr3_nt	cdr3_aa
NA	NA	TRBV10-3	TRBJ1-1	TGTGCCATCAGTGTTGGGGCCGAGAACACTGAAGCTTTCTTT	CAISVGAENTEAFF
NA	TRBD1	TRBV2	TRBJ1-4	TGTGCCAGCAGTCGGGACAGGGTTTTGGAAAAACTGTTTTTT	CASSRDRVLEKLFF
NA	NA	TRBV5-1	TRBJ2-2	TGCGCCAGCAGCTTGGGCGCAGGTACAAACACCGGGGAGCTGTTTTTT	CASSLGAGTNTGELFF
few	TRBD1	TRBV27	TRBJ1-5	TGTGCCAGCAGCGCTCAGGGGGCTAATCAGCCCCAGCATTTT	CASSAQGANQPQHF
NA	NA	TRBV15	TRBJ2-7	TGTGCCACCAGCAGGGTGAAGTCCTACGAGCAGTACTTC	CATSRVKSYEQYF
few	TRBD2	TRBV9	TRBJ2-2	TGTGCCAGCAGCGCAAGCGGGAGGGCCGGGGAGCTGTTTTTT	CASSASGRAGELFF
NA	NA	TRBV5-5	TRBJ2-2	TGTGCCAGCAGCTTGACAGGGACCAAATCGGAGCTGTTTTTT	CASSLTGTKSELFF
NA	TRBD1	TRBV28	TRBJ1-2	TGTGCCAGCAGTCCCCCCCAGGGGGACCGTAACTATGGCTACACCTTC	CASSPPQGDRNYGYTF
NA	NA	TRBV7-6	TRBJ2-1	TGTGCCAGCAGCTTGGTGGCGCGCAATGAGCAGTTCTTC	CASSLVARNEQFF
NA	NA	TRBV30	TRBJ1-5	TGTGCCTGGAGTAAGGTTACGAGGAATCAGCCCCAGCATTTT	CAWSKVTRNQPQHF
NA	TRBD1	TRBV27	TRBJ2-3	TGTGCCAGCAGCACATACAGGGGGCTTAGCACAGATACGCAGTATTTT	CASSTYRGLSTDTQYF
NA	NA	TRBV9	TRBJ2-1	TGTGCCAGCAGCGTATCTCAGAATAATGAGCAGTTCTTC	CASSVSQNNEQFF
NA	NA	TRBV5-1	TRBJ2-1	TGCGCCAGCAGCTATTCAACCTACAATGAGCAGTTCTTC	CASSYSTYNEQFF
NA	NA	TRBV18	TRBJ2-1	TGTGCCAGCTCACCACCGTCCCTAGGAAGGGGTGAGCAGTTCTTC	CASSPPSLGRGEQFF
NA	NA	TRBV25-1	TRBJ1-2	TGTGCCAGCAGTGAATATGGGGGCCCGCAGTATGGCTACACCTTC	CASSEYGGPQYGYTF
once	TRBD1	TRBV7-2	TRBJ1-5	TGTGCCAGCAGCTTGACAGGGGAGCGCAATCAGCCCCAGCATTTT	CASSLTGERNQPQHF